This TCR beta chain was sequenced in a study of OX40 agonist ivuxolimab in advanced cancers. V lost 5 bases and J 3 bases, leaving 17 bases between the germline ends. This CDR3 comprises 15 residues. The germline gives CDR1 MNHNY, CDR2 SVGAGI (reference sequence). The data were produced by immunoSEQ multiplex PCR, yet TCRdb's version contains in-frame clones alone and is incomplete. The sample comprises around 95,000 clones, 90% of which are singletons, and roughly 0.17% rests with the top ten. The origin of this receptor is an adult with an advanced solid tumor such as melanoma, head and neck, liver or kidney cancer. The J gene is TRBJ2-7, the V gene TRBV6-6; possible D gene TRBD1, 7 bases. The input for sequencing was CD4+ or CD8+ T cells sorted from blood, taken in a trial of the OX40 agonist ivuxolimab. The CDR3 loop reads CASSRGGGIIYEQYF. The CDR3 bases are TGTGCCAGCAGTCGAGGGGGCGGGATAATCTACGAGCAGTACTTC.